A selection of T cell receptor beta chains follows, all from one sample in a study of patients and donors after allogeneic stem cell transplantation. TCRdb itself ran the RT-PCR reads through MiXCR, one entry per CDR3 protein. Found here are about 960,000 distinct CDR3 sequences, about 20% of them singletons; the top ten hold approximately 5.9%. Source material: blood, either unsorted or a sorted T cell fraction (not recorded which). The receptors originated from a human donor who was either an allogeneic HSCT recipient or a stem cell or donor lymphocyte infusion donor (not recorded which). It is not recorded whose cells these are; they may come from a transplant donor. CDR3s include the opening cysteine and the closing phenylalanine or tryptophan. D genes are given only for firm matches. Not every row has a clone size; where given, it reads once, few, many or a size class.

d_gene,j_gene,abundance,v_gene,CDR3nt,CDR3aa
.,TRBJ1-3,few,TRBV30,TGTGCCTTCGAGAGTTACACCATATATTTT,CAFESYTIYF
.,TRBJ2-7,few,TRBV15,TGTGCCACCAGCGACGGACCCCTTTACGAGCAGTACTTC,CATSDGPLYEQYF
.,TRBJ1-4,.,TRBV5-8,TGTGCCAGCAGCTTGATAAGGAGGGAAAAACTGTTTTTT,CASSLIRREKLFF
.,TRBJ2-7,once,TRBV30,TGTGCCTGGACATTCTCCTACGAGCAGTACTTC,CAWTFSYEQYF
TRBD2,TRBJ2-7,.,TRBV6-1,TGTGCCGGCACCTTGACTAGCGGGTCTTACGAGCAGTACTTC,CAGTLTSGSYEQYF
TRBD1,TRBJ1-1,few,TRBV29-1,TGCAGCGTATCAGTCCGGGACAGGGTTGAAGCTTTCTTT,CSVSVRDRVEAFF
.,TRBJ2-2,few,TRBV12-3/TRBV12-4,TGTGCCAGCGTCAGGGCCCCGAACACCGGGGAGCTGTTTTTT,CASVRAPNTGELFF
TRBD2,TRBJ2-1,.,TRBV20-1,TGCAGTGCTAGAGGACCTAGCGGGGGGGCCCCTGAGCAGTTCTTC,CSARGPSGGAPEQFF
TRBD2,TRBJ2-3,few,TRBV20-1,TGCAGTGCTAGAGAAGGAAGCGGGATGGATACGCAGTATTTT,CSAREGSGMDTQYF
.,TRBJ2-5,.,TRBV18,TGTGCCAGCTCCGTGGACAGACGAGAACCCCAGTACTTC,CASSVDRREPQYF
.,TRBJ1-5,few,TRBV24-1,TGTGCCACCAGTGACCAACCTCCCTACCGGGACATAGGCAATCAGCCCCAGCATTTT,CATSDQPPYRDIGNQPQHF
TRBD2,TRBJ2-7,.,TRBV15,TGTGCCACCAGCAGAGAAGGTAGCGGGGCCTACGAGCAGTACTTC,CATSREGSGAYEQYF
.,TRBJ2-7,few,TRBV7-9,TGTGCCAGCAGCTTCGGGAGCAACCGGAGGGACGAGCAGTACTTC,CASSFGSNRRDEQYF
.,TRBJ2-7,few,TRBV6-2/TRBV6-3,TGTGCCAGCTCCTTACAGGAGGGGATTTACGAGCAGTACTTC,CASSLQEGIYEQYF
.,TRBJ2-3,.,TRBV6-2/TRBV6-3,TGTGCCAGCAGTTACTCGAAGAAGACTAACACAGATACGCAGTATTTT,CASSYSKKTNTDTQYF
.,TRBJ1-1,.,TRBV12-3/TRBV12-4,TGTGCCAGCAGTTCGAGCCCGGAACAGGAGGGGCCTGAAGCTTTCTTT,CASSSSPEQEGPEAFF
TRBD2,TRBJ2-1,.,TRBV5-1,TGCGCCAGCAGCTTGGCCAATCTAGCGGGCCTTTACAATGAGCAGTTCTTC,CASSLANLAGLYNEQFF
TRBD2,TRBJ2-1,.,TRBV20-1,TGCAGTGCTAGAGAAAGTAGCGGGGTCGGGCATGAGCAGTTCTTC,CSARESSGVGHEQFF
.,TRBJ2-5,.,TRBV24-1,TGTGCCACTCAACTCGGACGGGCCAGGGGAGAGACCCAGTACTTC,CATQLGRARGETQYF
TRBD1,TRBJ2-3,.,TRBV29-1,TGCAGCGTTGAACCTGAATGGACAGGGGTGCTGGATACGCAGTATTTT,CSVEPEWTGVLDTQYF
.,TRBJ1-1,.,TRBV12-3/TRBV12-4,TGTGCCAGCAGTATGGTGGGGAACGCTGAAGCTTTCTTT,CASSMVGNAEAFF
.,TRBJ2-2,.,TRBV4-3,TGCGCCAGCAGCCAACAGCGGAACACCGGGGAGCTGTTTTTT,CASSQQRNTGELFF
.,TRBJ1-1,few,TRBV5-1,TGCGCCAGCAGCTGGAAGGGGGACACTGAAGCTTTCTTT,CASSWKGDTEAFF
TRBD1,TRBJ2-1,.,TRBV12-5,TGTGCTAGTACCCCCGGGGACAGGGGCCAGTTCTTC,CASTPGDRGQFF
.,TRBJ1-1,.,TRBV21-1,TGTGCCAGCATCCTAGACAGGGCTAACACTGAAGCTTTCTTT,CASILDRANTEAFF
.,TRBJ2-1,.,TRBV12-3/TRBV12-4,TGTGCCAGCAGTTTTACCCCACGGACCCCCGAGCAGTTCTTC,CASSFTPRTPEQFF
TRBD2,TRBJ2-1,.,TRBV12-3/TRBV12-4,TGTGCCAGCAGCTCTAGCGGGAGTACGGGTGAGCAGTTCTTC,CASSSSGSTGEQFF
TRBD1,TRBJ1-2,few,TRBV29-1,TGCAGCGTGAAGGACCGACGGGACAGCTCTAAGGCCAACTATGGCTACACCTTC,CSVKDRRDSSKANYGYTF
TRBD2,TRBJ2-3,many,TRBV29-1,TGCAGCGTTCTATTTCTAGCGGTTGGTTCCACAGATACGCAGTATTTT,CSVLFLAVGSTDTQYF
.,TRBJ1-1,.,TRBV14,TGTGCCAGCAGCCCTTTGGGGGGGCGTACTGAAGCTTTCTTT,CASSPLGGRTEAFF
TRBD1,TRBJ2-1,.,TRBV7-9,TGTGCCAGCAGACCTCCTACAGGGGAAGTCTCCAATGAGCAGTTCTTC,CASRPPTGEVSNEQFF
TRBD1,TRBJ2-2,few,TRBV9,TGTGCCAGCAGCGAGTTAAGGGCAGGGGGCGGGGAGCTGTTTTTT,CASSELRAGGGELFF
TRBD2,TRBJ2-3,few,TRBV20-1,TGCAGTGCTAGAGGGATCGCGGGAGGGGTAGCAGATACGCAGTATTTT,CSARGIAGGVADTQYF
.,TRBJ2-2,.,TRBV2,TGTGCCAGCAGAGGAGTTTACACCGGGGAGCTGTTTTTT,CASRGVYTGELFF
.,TRBJ2-5,.,TRBV7-6,TGTGCCAGCAGTCCTTGGGGGGCGACGACCCCTGGGGCAGAGACCCAGTACTTC,CASSPWGATTPGAETQYF
.,TRBJ2-1,few,TRBV24-1,TGTGCCACCAGTGATCGTCGGTCCTCCTACAATGAGCAGTTCTTC,CATSDRRSSYNEQFF
TRBD2,TRBJ2-3,.,TRBV6-5,TGTGCCAGCAGTTACCGGGGGGGATTAACAGATACGCAGTATTTT,CASSYRGGLTDTQYF
TRBD1,TRBJ1-6,.,TRBV27,TGTGCCAGCAGTGCCGACAGGGGGCTCTATTCACCCCTCCACTTT,CASSADRGLYSPLHF
TRBD1,TRBJ1-3,.,TRBV12-3/TRBV12-4,TGTGCCAGCAGTTTAGAGGGACAGCACGGGAACACCATATATTTT,CASSLEGQHGNTIYF
TRBD1,TRBJ1-4,.,TRBV20-1,TGCAGTGCTAGTAGGACAGGGGTTGAAAAACTGTTTTTT,CSASRTGVEKLFF
.,TRBJ2-2,.,TRBV12-3/TRBV12-4,TGTGCCAGCAGCTTCCGTGGGGGGGGCCAAACCGGGGAGCTGTTTTTT,CASSFRGGGQTGELFF
.,TRBJ1-1,few,TRBV25-1,TGTGCCAGCAGAGTACAGGGAAGAGAGGGTGAAGCTTTCTTT,CASRVQGREGEAFF
.,TRBJ1-2,.,TRBV3-1,TGTGCCAGCAGCCAAGCCCCCGCGGGGGGCTATGGCTACACCTTC,CASSQAPAGGYGYTF
TRBD1,TRBJ2-7,many,TRBV7-2,TGTGCCAGCAGCTCGGGACAGTTCTACGAGCAGTACTTC,CASSSGQFYEQYF
.,TRBJ2-7,.,TRBV15,TGTGCCACCAGCAGAGAGGCCCCAACTATTGCTGGCGAGCAGTACTTC,CATSREAPTIAGEQYF
TRBD2,TRBJ2-7,.,TRBV5-1,TGCGCCAGCAGCTTTGGCGGGGGGGGATCCTACGAGCAGTACTTC,CASSFGGGGSYEQYF
.,TRBJ2-7,few,TRBV29-1,TGCAGCGTCGTAGGTCCCTTGGGGTGGGACGAGCAGTACTTC,CSVVGPLGWDEQYF
TRBD1,TRBJ2-1,many,TRBV29-1,TGCAGCGCTAGGGACAGGCCACTAGAGCAGTTCTTC,CSARDRPLEQFF
TRBD1,TRBJ2-7,many,TRBV5-1,TGCGCCAGCAGCCCGGGACAGGGTATCGGCGAGCAGTACTTC,CASSPGQGIGEQYF
.,TRBJ1-1,few,TRBV20-1,TGCAGTGCCGATACAGGGAACACTGAAGCTTTCTTT,CSADTGNTEAFF
TRBD1,TRBJ1-5,few,TRBV20-1,TGCAGTGCTAGTCCGGGACAGATAAATCAGCCCCAGCATTTT,CSASPGQINQPQHF
.,TRBJ2-5,few,TRBV6-5,TGTGCCAGCAGTTACCAGGGCGGCCAAGAGACCCAGTACTTC,CASSYQGGQETQYF
TRBD1,TRBJ2-3,few,TRBV5-1,TGCGCCAGCAGCTCCGACAGGGGAAGTAAGCGGACAGATACGCAGTATTTT,CASSSDRGSKRTDTQYF
.,TRBJ2-1,few,TRBV3-1,TGTGCCAGCAGCCAAGATCGAACTGAGCAGTTCTTC,CASSQDRTEQFF
TRBD2,TRBJ2-2,many,TRBV7-2,TGTGCCAGCAGCCTGACTAGCGGGAGATTTTCCGGGGAGCTGTTTTTT,CASSLTSGRFSGELFF
.,TRBJ1-1,.,TRBV2,TGTGCCGGTGGGTACACTGAAGCTTTCTTT,CAGGYTEAFF
.,TRBJ2-3,few,TRBV20-1,TGCAGTGCTCACCGACTGGATACAGATACGCAGTATTTT,CSAHRLDTDTQYF
.,TRBJ2-1,.,TRBV25-1,TGTGCCAGCAGAAAGTATATTGGGGGCGCCTACAATGAGCAGTTCTTC,CASRKYIGGAYNEQFF
TRBD1,TRBJ1-2,.,TRBV4-3,TGCGCCAGCAGCCAAGATACCCTAGTGGGACAGGCGAACTATGGCTACACCTTC,CASSQDTLVGQANYGYTF
.,TRBJ1-6,.,TRBV12-3/TRBV12-4,TGTGCCAGCAGTTTAGAAGGGGTGCGATCACCCCTCCACTTT,CASSLEGVRSPLHF